These T cell receptor beta chains were read from a single sample in a study of beta chain features in type 1 diabetes. Clones were sequenced by immunoSEQ multiplex PCR, and TCRdb holds only the in-frame ones, with some missing. Among about 360,000 clones listed, roughly 12% were seen once. Specimen: naive CD4+ T cells from blood. These receptor sequences come from a man aged 18 to 29 in good health. Each CDR3 is given with its conserved first and last residue. D genes are given only for firm matches. Rows may omit the clone size; those that give it use once, few, many or a size class.

>TRBJ2-1|NA|TRBV5-4|NA
CASSLDFLSSYNEQFF
TGTGCCAGCAGCTTGGACTTCCTTTCCTCCTACAATGAGCAGTTCTTC
>TRBJ1-2|NA|TRBV7-9|NA
CASSPGGLRGDGYTF
TGTGCCAGCAGCCCTGGCGGACTCAGGGGAGATGGCTACACCTTC
>TRBJ2-3|NA|TRBV9|few
CASSSRWDTTDTQYF
TGTGCCAGCAGCTCCCGGTGGGACACCACAGATACGCAGTATTTT
>TRBJ2-7|NA|TRBV30|NA
CAWKASVEQYF
TGTGCCTGGAAGGCTAGCGTCGAGCAGTACTTC
>TRBJ2-2|NA|TRBV5-1|NA
CASSALGGGSTGELFF
TGCGCCAGCAGCGCCCTCGGGGGCGGGAGCACCGGGGAGCTGTTTTTT
>TRBJ2-5|NA|TRBV4-2|few
CASSPGATAPETQYF
TGTGCCAGCAGCCCTGGGGCCACGGCCCCAGAGACCCAGTACTTC
>TRBJ1-3|NA|TRBV7-9|once
CASSLARAASGNTIYF
TGTGCCAGCAGCTTAGCGCGGGCAGCCTCTGGAAACACCATATATTTT
>TRBJ1-1|NA|TRBV2|NA
CASRMSGQEAFF
TGTGCCAGCAGGATGAGCGGTCAGGAAGCTTTCTTT
>TRBJ2-2|TRBD1|TRBV25-1|NA
CASGGTGIRSGELFF
TGTGCCAGCGGGGGGACAGGGATTCGTTCCGGGGAGCTGTTTTTT
>TRBJ2-7|NA|TRBV4-1|NA
CASSQETETYEQYF
TGCGCCAGCAGCCAAGAAACAGAGACCTACGAGCAGTACTTC
>TRBJ2-6|TRBD1|TRBV30|few
CAWGTGQGAHSGANVLTF
TGTGCCTGGGGGACTGGACAGGGGGCTCACTCTGGGGCCAACGTCCTGACTTTC
>TRBJ2-5|NA|TRBV28|NA
CASSLFATGYQETQYF
TGTGCCAGCAGTTTATTCGCGACAGGCTACCAAGAGACCCAGTACTTC
>TRBJ2-5|NA|TRBV5-6|NA
CASSPNRGETQYF
TGTGCCAGCAGCCCTAATAGGGGAGAGACCCAGTACTTC
>TRBJ2-1|TRBD2|TRBV5-1|few
CASSSGLAINNEQFF
TGCGCCAGCAGCTCAGGACTAGCTATCAACAATGAGCAGTTCTTC
>TRBJ2-7|NA|TRBV5-1|NA
CASSRSGSAYEQYF
TGCGCCAGCAGTCGGAGCGGAAGTGCCTACGAGCAGTACTTC
>TRBJ2-7|TRBD2|TRBV4-2|NA
CASSQEWGGMYEQYF
TGTGCCAGCAGCCAAGAGTGGGGGGGGATGTACGAGCAGTACTTC
>TRBJ2-5|NA|TRBV5-4|few
CASSLVQEQETQYF
TGTGCCAGCAGCTTGGTACAGGAACAAGAGACCCAGTACTTC
>TRBJ1-2|TRBD1|TRBV18|NA
CASSPPGQGTDGYTF
TGTGCCAGCTCACCACCCGGACAGGGAACGGATGGCTACACCTTC
>TRBJ1-5|NA|TRBV9|NA
CASSAGNTYGDQPQHF
TGTGCCAGCAGCGCCGGAAACACTTACGGGGATCAGCCCCAGCATTTT
>TRBJ2-2|NA|TRBV18|few
CASSPVDGANTGELFF
TGTGCCAGCTCACCCGTTGACGGGGCGAACACCGGGGAGCTGTTTTTT
>TRBJ1-5|TRBD1|TRBV2|NA
CASSVLTGGNQPQHF
TGTGCCAGCAGTGTCCTGACAGGGGGCAATCAGCCCCAGCATTTT
>TRBJ2-3|TRBD2|TRBV9|NA
CASSASGRSTDTQYF
TGTGCCAGCAGCGCTAGCGGGAGAAGCACAGATACGCAGTATTTT
>TRBJ2-2|NA|TRBV7-3|NA
CASSLDTNTGELFF
TGTGCCAGCAGCCTCGACACAAACACCGGGGAGCTGTTTTTT
>TRBJ2-7|NA|TRBV28|NA
CASSTQGYEQYF
TGTGCCAGCAGTACGCAGGGGTACGAGCAGTACTTC
>TRBJ2-2|NA|TRBV19|few
CASSPREAGELFF
TGTGCCAGTAGCCCCAGGGAAGCCGGGGAGCTGTTTTTT
>TRBJ2-1|TRBD2|TRBV7-2|few
CASSRTRKGGQNEQFF
TGTGCCAGCAGCCGCACACGGAAGGGAGGGCAGAATGAGCAGTTCTTC
>TRBJ1-6|NA|TRBV6-6|few
CASSSKQGSYNSPLHF
TGTGCCAGCAGTTCCAAACAGGGCTCCTATAATTCACCCCTCCACTTT
>TRBJ2-1|TRBD2|TRBV23-1|few
CASSQSATGFSGRRVDEQFF
TGCGCCAGCAGTCAATCAGCCACAGGTTTTAGCGGGAGACGGGTGGATGAGCAGTTCTTC
>TRBJ2-5|NA|TRBV7-2|NA
CASSLGGSGQETQYF
TGTGCCAGCAGCTTAGGGGGTAGCGGTCAAGAGACCCAGTACTTC
>TRBJ2-2|TRBD1|TRBV7-9|few
CASSSGQGNTGELFF
TGTGCCAGCAGCTCGGGACAGGGCAACACCGGGGAGCTGTTTTTT
>TRBJ2-3|TRBD1|TRBV29-1|few
CSLTGDTDTQYF
TGCAGCCTGACAGGGGACACAGATACGCAGTATTTT
>TRBJ1-4|NA|TRBV30|NA
CAWSVAGAEANEKLFF
TGTGCCTGGAGTGTAGCGGGGGCAGAGGCTAATGAAAAACTGTTTTTT
>TRBJ2-7|NA|TRBV18|NA
CASSPAGSQYEQYF
TGTGCCAGCTCACCAGCAGGGTCTCAGTACGAGCAGTACTTC
>TRBJ2-1|TRBD2|TRBV30|NA
CAWTNGWTSGRAGEQFF
TGTGCCTGGACCAATGGGTGGACTAGCGGGAGGGCAGGGGAGCAGTTCTTC
>TRBJ2-7|TRBD1|TRBV28|few
CASSPRTGRRREQYF
TGTGCCAGCAGCCCGCGGACAGGACGGCGACGCGAGCAGTACTTC
>TRBJ1-2|TRBD1|TRBV6-6|NA
CASSYVEGQGGYGYTF
TGTGCCAGCAGTTATGTTGAAGGACAGGGGGGATATGGCTACACCTTC
>TRBJ1-4|NA|TRBV25-1|few
CASSEWGVGEKLFF
TGTGCCAGCAGTGAATGGGGGGTTGGTGAAAAACTGTTTTTT
>TRBJ2-2|NA|TRBV18|few
CASSPLGGTGELFF
TGTGCCAGCTCACCCCTCGGTGGCACCGGGGAGCTGTTTTTT
>TRBJ1-1|NA|TRBV9|NA
CASSGGLSNTEAFF
TGTGCCAGCAGCGGAGGACTGTCGAACACTGAAGCTTTCTTT
>TRBJ2-1|TRBD2|TRBV11-3|few
CASSLDVRAGDEQFF
TGTGCCAGCAGCTTAGATGTTAGGGCGGGAGATGAGCAGTTCTTC
>TRBJ2-7|TRBD1|TRBV2|NA
CASSRQGTYEQYF
TGTGCCAGCAGTAGACAGGGAACCTACGAGCAGTACTTC
>TRBJ2-6|TRBD1|TRBV5-1|NA
CASSWDRQSGANVLTF
TGCGCCAGCAGCTGGGACAGACAATCTGGGGCCAACGTCCTGACTTTC
>TRBJ2-3|NA|TRBV5-4|NA
CASSQERTDTQYF
TGTGCCAGCAGCCAGGAGCGGACAGATACGCAGTATTTT
>TRBJ1-3|TRBD1|TRBV7-2|few
CASRQGLTGNTIYF
TGTGCCAGCCGACAGGGTTTGACTGGAAACACCATATATTTT
>TRBJ1-2|NA|TRBV7-9|NA
CASSFTNEGGYGYTF
TGTGCCAGCAGCTTCACTAACGAGGGTGGCTATGGCTACACCTTC
>TRBJ2-1|TRBD2|TRBV5-4|NA
CASSQTGGSLYNEQFF
TGTGCCAGCAGCCAAACGGGGGGTTCACTCTACAATGAGCAGTTCTTC
>TRBJ2-1|TRBD2|TRBV28|NA
CASKNGLAGSHEQFF
TGTGCCAGCAAAAACGGACTAGCGGGGAGCCATGAGCAGTTCTTC
>TRBJ1-5|TRBD1|TRBV19|NA
CASSMKGQVNQPQHF
TGTGCCAGTAGTATGAAAGGACAGGTCAATCAGCCCCAGCATTTT
>TRBJ2-7|TRBD2|TRBV15|few
CATTPGLALGEQYF
TGTGCCACCACACCGGGACTAGCACTTGGCGAGCAGTACTTC
>TRBJ2-3|NA|TRBV7-9|few
CASSFLGGTDTQYF
TGTGCCAGCAGCTTCTTGGGAGGCACAGATACGCAGTATTTT
>TRBJ2-1|NA|TRBV7-9|few
CASSLGEDHALEQFF
TGTGCCAGCAGCTTGGGGGAGGACCATGCCCTTGAGCAGTTCTTC
>TRBJ1-5|TRBD1|TRBV9|NA
CASSQGGEQPQHF
TGTGCCAGCAGCCAGGGGGGCGAACAGCCCCAGCATTTT
>TRBJ2-5|NA|TRBV7-2|NA
CASSLVVAGETQYF
TGTGCCAGCAGCTTAGTCGTGGCGGGAGAGACCCAGTACTTC
>TRBJ2-1|TRBD2|TRBV30|NA
CAWSQGLAGSNEQFF
TGTGCCTGGAGCCAGGGACTAGCGGGTAGCAATGAGCAGTTCTTC
>TRBJ2-3|TRBD1|TRBV28|NA
CASSYPGQAKDTQYF
TGTGCCAGCAGTTATCCGGGACAGGCTAAAGATACGCAGTATTTT
>TRBJ2-4|TRBD1|TRBV6-1|NA
CASSDRPGQDFFLGKNIQYF
TGTGCCAGCAGTGATCGACCCGGACAGGACTTCTTCTTGGGCAAAAACATTCAGTACTTC
>TRBJ1-5|NA|TRBV30|few
CAWERGGENQPQHF
TGTGCCTGGGAGAGAGGGGGGGAAAATCAGCCCCAGCATTTT
>TRBJ2-3|NA|TRBV27|NA
CASSLGGDTQYF
TGTGCCAGCAGCTTAGGCGGGGACACGCAGTATTTT